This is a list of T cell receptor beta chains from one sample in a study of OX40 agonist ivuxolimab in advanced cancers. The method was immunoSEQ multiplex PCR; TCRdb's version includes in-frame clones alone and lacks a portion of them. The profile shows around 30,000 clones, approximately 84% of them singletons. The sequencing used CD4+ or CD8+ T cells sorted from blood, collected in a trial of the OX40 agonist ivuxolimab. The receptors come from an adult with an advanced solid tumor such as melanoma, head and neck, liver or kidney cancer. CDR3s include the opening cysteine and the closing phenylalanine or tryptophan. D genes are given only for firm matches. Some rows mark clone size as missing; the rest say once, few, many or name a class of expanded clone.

CDR3nt: TGTGCCAGCAGCGGCGGGGCTGACACTGAAGCTTTCTTT; CDR3aa: CASSGGADTEAFF; abundance: -; v_gene: TRBV9; j_gene: TRBJ1-1; d_gene: -
CDR3nt: TGTGCAAGTCGCAGGAATACCACACAAAGTCGGGCCAACGTCCTGACTTTC; CDR3aa: CASRRNTTQSRANVLTF; abundance: -; v_gene: TRBV12-2; j_gene: TRBJ2-6; d_gene: -
CDR3nt: TGTGCCAGCAGCGTCAGCGGGAGCCTTGACGAGCAGTACTTC; CDR3aa: CASSVSGSLDEQYF; abundance: -; v_gene: TRBV9; j_gene: TRBJ2-7; d_gene: TRBD2
CDR3nt: TGTGCCAGTAGTCCCTATCCCACCACCGGGGAGCTGTTTTTT; CDR3aa: CASSPYPTTGELFF; abundance: -; v_gene: TRBV19; j_gene: TRBJ2-2; d_gene: -
CDR3nt: TGTGCCAGCAGTTTACAGGCTGGGGACTACTTGTTGAATGAGCAGTTCTTC; CDR3aa: CASSLQAGDYLLNEQFF; abundance: -; v_gene: TRBV28; j_gene: TRBJ2-1; d_gene: TRBD2
CDR3nt: TGTGCCACCAGCAGAGAAGGGGGCAGGGGGAACACTGAAGCTTTCTTT; CDR3aa: CATSREGGRGNTEAFF; abundance: few; v_gene: TRBV15; j_gene: TRBJ1-1; d_gene: TRBD1
CDR3nt: TGTGCCAGCAGCAAACAGAGCGAGACATCGAGCAATCAGCCCCAGCATTTT; CDR3aa: CASSKQSETSSNQPQHF; abundance: -; v_gene: TRBV21-1; j_gene: TRBJ1-5; d_gene: -
CDR3nt: TGTGCCAGCAGCAACGAGGTCACTAGCGGGTCCTACGAGCAGTACTTC; CDR3aa: CASSNEVTSGSYEQYF; abundance: -; v_gene: TRBV7-9; j_gene: TRBJ2-7; d_gene: TRBD2
CDR3nt: TGCGCCAGCAGCCAGGGACCCGGGGTGAGGACTGAAGCTTTCTTT; CDR3aa: CASSQGPGVRTEAFF; abundance: few; v_gene: TRBV4-3; j_gene: TRBJ1-1; d_gene: -
CDR3nt: TGTGCCAGTAGTCCTAAGACAGGGACCACTGAAGCTTTCTTT; CDR3aa: CASSPKTGTTEAFF; abundance: -; v_gene: TRBV19; j_gene: TRBJ1-1; d_gene: TRBD1
CDR3nt: TGCGCCAGCAGCTTGGGTCCCGGACAGTTTAATGAAAAACTGTTTTTT; CDR3aa: CASSLGPGQFNEKLFF; abundance: once; v_gene: TRBV5-1; j_gene: TRBJ1-4; d_gene: -
CDR3nt: TGTGCCAGTAGTATAGTACACGGGACCATTAACTATGGCTACACCTTC; CDR3aa: CASSIVHGTINYGYTF; abundance: -; v_gene: TRBV19; j_gene: TRBJ1-2; d_gene: -
CDR3nt: TGCGCCAGCGAGGGGTACCCCGCCTACAATGAGCAGTTCTTC; CDR3aa: CASEGYPAYNEQFF; abundance: -; v_gene: TRBV5-1; j_gene: TRBJ2-1; d_gene: -
CDR3nt: TGTGCCAGCAGTTTTTACCCAGACACCGGGGAGCTGTTTTTT; CDR3aa: CASSFYPDTGELFF; abundance: -; v_gene: TRBV27; j_gene: TRBJ2-2; d_gene: -
CDR3nt: TGTGCCAGCAGCTTAAACACAGGTCGTAATCAGCCCCAGCATTTT; CDR3aa: CASSLNTGRNQPQHF; abundance: -; v_gene: TRBV11-2; j_gene: TRBJ1-5; d_gene: -
CDR3nt: TGTGCCAGCAGCCCCCTCGCCACACAAACCTCTGGAAACACCATATATTTT; CDR3aa: CASSPLATQTSGNTIYF; abundance: -; v_gene: TRBV9; j_gene: TRBJ1-3; d_gene: -
CDR3nt: TGTGCCTCGAAACAGGGGTCGGCTGAAGCTTTCTTT; CDR3aa: CASKQGSAEAFF; abundance: -; v_gene: TRBV30; j_gene: TRBJ1-1; d_gene: TRBD1
CDR3nt: TGTGCCAGCAGCCTATCCCCCGATAGCAATCAGCCCCAGCATTTT; CDR3aa: CASSLSPDSNQPQHF; abundance: medium-sized; v_gene: TRBV6-4; j_gene: TRBJ1-5; d_gene: -
CDR3nt: TGTGCCAGCAGTGAAGGTTTCTTTAACACTGAAGCTTTCTTT; CDR3aa: CASSEGFFNTEAFF; abundance: -; v_gene: TRBV6-1; j_gene: TRBJ1-1; d_gene: -
CDR3nt: TGTGCCAGCAGTTTAGCGGGGGGGCAAGATGAGCAGTTCTTC; CDR3aa: CASSLAGGQDEQFF; abundance: -; v_gene: TRBV27; j_gene: TRBJ2-1; d_gene: TRBD2
CDR3nt: TGTGCCAGCAGCCCCGAGGTAGCGGACCAGACCCAGTACTTC; CDR3aa: CASSPEVADQTQYF; abundance: once; v_gene: TRBV6-5; j_gene: TRBJ2-5; d_gene: -
CDR3nt: TGTGCCAGCAGCCTCTGGACAGGGGAGACCCAGTACTTC; CDR3aa: CASSLWTGETQYF; abundance: -; v_gene: TRBV14; j_gene: TRBJ2-5; d_gene: TRBD1
CDR3nt: TGTGCCAGCAGCAACTACCGGGACATCGACGAGCAGTACTTC; CDR3aa: CASSNYRDIDEQYF; abundance: -; v_gene: TRBV7-9; j_gene: TRBJ2-7; d_gene: -